The text below deals with one T cell receptor beta chain. Its antigen remains unidentified. The entry originates in a study of PD-1 blockade in classical Hodgkin lymphoma. Study at large: The study gave patients nivolumab 3 mg/kg intravenously every 2 weeks.

The CDR3 is made up of 14 amino acids. Trimming removed 9 bases from V and 5 bases from J, with 19 bases in between. The germline V gene encodes CDR1 SNHLY and CDR2 FYNNEI. TCRdb's copy holds only in-frame clones and misses some; the assay was immunoSEQ multiplex PCR. The data show about 90,000 clones, approximately 86% seen once. Specified time point: cycle 4 day 1 (C4D1), after five to seven weeks of nivolumab. Each patient relapsed following autologous stem cell transplantation, and prior brentuximab vedotin exposure differed. Points from the study as a whole: The study found complete responders had baseline diversity similar to newly diagnosed patients. Initiation of nivolumab under 1 year after ASCT led to exclusion of patients. In newly diagnosed patients, baseline TCR diversity was reportedly below that of healthy donors.

This chain uses TRBV2 with TRBJ1-2; D gene uncertain. The sequencing here drew on peripheral blood mononuclear cells (PBMCs), taken before the fourth cycle of nivolumab. This TCR derives from a human donor with classical Hodgkin lymphoma. CDR3 amino acids: CARLREAGSYGYTF. The CDR3 DNA is TGTGCCAGGCTCCGCGAGGCGGGGTCTTATGGCTACACCTTC.